Listed below are T cell receptor beta chains from one sample, sequenced in a study of T cell responses to AZD1222 COVID-19 vaccine. The repertoire was sequenced with immunoSEQ multiplex PCR; TCRdb's copy has only in-frame clones and lacks some. This table holds more than 150,000 clones, about nine tenths found once. The material sequenced was peripheral blood, taken on day 0 of AZD1222 vaccination. The receptor set was obtained from an adult in good health. Both conserved end residues are part of each CDR3. The D gene is left open where the match is weak. A row's size may be missing; if present it is once, few, many or a size class.

length: 15; J: TRBJ2-5; size: .; D: TRBD1; V: TRBV5-1; DNA: TGCGCCAGCAACCTGGACAGGGTTGGACAAGAGACCCAGTACTTC; CDR3: CASNLDRVGQETQYF
length: 20; J: TRBJ2-3; size: .; D: TRBD2; V: TRBV4-2; DNA: TGTGCCAGCAGCCAACTCGTAGGACTAGCGGGAGTTGGAGGGGCAGATACGCAGTATTTT; CDR3: CASSQLVGLAGVGGADTQYF
length: 16; J: TRBJ2-7; size: .; D: .; V: TRBV5-1; DNA: TGCGCCAGCAGCTTGGATCCCGTCCGGTCCTCCTACGAGCAGTACTTC; CDR3: CASSLDPVRSSYEQYF
length: 13; J: TRBJ2-3; size: .; D: .; V: TRBV5-5; DNA: TGTGCCAGCAGCTTGGCGCCCCCAGATACGCAGTATTTT; CDR3: CASSLAPPDTQYF
length: 16; J: TRBJ2-4; size: .; D: .; V: TRBV28; DNA: TGTGCCAGCAGTCACAGGGAACCTCCAGCCAAAAACATTCAGTACTTC; CDR3: CASSHREPPAKNIQYF
length: 15; J: TRBJ2-1; size: .; D: TRBD2; V: TRBV13; DNA: TGTGCCAGCAGCTTGCCGGGACTAGCTGGCAATGAGCAGTTCTTC; CDR3: CASSLPGLAGNEQFF
length: 17; J: TRBJ2-1; size: .; D: TRBD2; V: TRBV11-2; DNA: TGTGCCAGCAGCTTAGCGGGGGACTACCTTCTCTACAATGAGCAGTTCTTC; CDR3: CASSLAGDYLLYNEQFF
length: 15; J: TRBJ2-3; size: .; D: TRBD2; V: TRBV9; DNA: TGTGCCAGTCAGCCGGGACTAGCGGGCACAGATACGCAGTATTTT; CDR3: CASQPGLAGTDTQYF
length: 16; J: TRBJ2-2; size: .; D: TRBD2; V: TRBV11-3; DNA: TGTGCCAGCAGCCCGGGACTAGCGGGACCCACCGGGGAGCTGTTTTTT; CDR3: CASSPGLAGPTGELFF
length: 15; J: TRBJ2-1; size: .; D: .; V: TRBV15; DNA: TGTGCCACCAGCAGAGATGGGACGAGCTACAATGAGCAGTTCTTC; CDR3: CATSRDGTSYNEQFF
length: 15; J: TRBJ1-3; size: .; D: .; V: TRBV10-1; DNA: TGCGCCAGCAGGGTCACCTGGATCTCTGGAAACACCATATATTTT; CDR3: CASRVTWISGNTIYF
length: 16; J: TRBJ1-3; size: once; D: .; V: TRBV5-1; DNA: TGCGCCAGCAGCTTGGAGGCGCAAACCTCTGGAAACACCATATATTTT; CDR3: CASSLEAQTSGNTIYF
length: 15; J: TRBJ1-2; size: .; D: TRBD1; V: TRBV3-1/TRBV3-2; DNA: TGTGCCAGCAGCCAAGATCATGAGGGACAGTATGGCTACACCTTC; CDR3: CASSQDHEGQYGYTF